The 23 T cell receptor beta chains listed next were all sequenced from one sample in a study of STAT5B mutations in CD4+ large granular lymphocyte leukemia. TCRdb keeps only in-frame clones here, not all; method: immunoSEQ multiplex PCR. The sample holds 35,000 to 45,000 clones, just over 85% seen once. The sample taken for sequencing was CD4+ T cells from blood buffy coats. These receptors were collected from a human donor in good health.

The V and J genes are TRBV7-2 and TRBJ2-5; no clear D. Germline V lookup: CDR1 SGHTA, CDR2 FQGNSA. The V end was cut by 1 base, the J end by 5 bases, with 11 bases between. This CDR3 is 14 amino acids long. CDR3 protein: CASSLGGRSETQYF. DNA of the CDR3: TGTGCCAGCAGCTTAGGCGGCAGAAGCGAGACCCAGTACTTC.

The V call is TRBV5-8, the J call TRBJ1-2; weak D call: TRBD1 (6 bases). Germline values: CDR1 SGHTS, CDR2 YDEGEE. The CDR3 is 13 amino acids. V was pared by 4 bases and J by 7 bases, with 14 bases between. CDR3 nucleotide sequence: TGTGCCAGCAGCGATCGAACAGGGTTTGGCTACACCTTC. Translation: CASSDRTGFGYTF.

The genes are TRBV11-2 and TRBJ2-5; 8 bases map to TRBD2. This CDR3 is built from 14 residues. Germline V lookup: CDR1 SGHAT, CDR2 FQNNGV. V was clipped by 5 bases and J by 4 bases; unmatched bases: 6. The CDR3 nucleotides read TGTGCCAGCAGCGACAGCGGGAGTACAGAGACCCAGTACTTC. Its translation: CASSDSGSTETQYF. The full variable domain, its missing parts supplied by reference TRBV11-2 and TRBJ2-5, is EAGVAQSPRYKIIEKRQSVAFWCNPISGHATLYWYQQILGQGPKLLIQFQNNGVVDDSQLPKDRFSAERLKGVDSTLKIQPAKLEDSAVYLCASSDSGSTETQYFGPGTRLLVL.

The J gene is TRBJ2-1, the V gene TRBV5-8; D ambiguous. V was cut by 2 bases and J by 0 bases, with 9 bases left in between. Germline loops: CDR1 SGHTS, CDR2 YDEGEE. CDR3 length equals 15 residues. CDR3 sequence reads: CASSLGDFSYNEQFF. The CDR3 DNA reads TGTGCCAGCAGCTTAGGAGACTTCTCCTACAATGAGCAGTTCTTC.

The chain couples TRBV7-9 to TRBJ1-4; no definite D call. V lost 6 bases and J 4 bases, leaving 15 bases between the germline ends. Looked up from germline, CDR1 is SEHNR and CDR2 is FQNEAQ (reference sequence). The CDR3 has 15 residues. CDR3 bases: TGTGCCAGCAGTTCAACACGGGCCCTTAATGAAAAACTGTTTTTT. Its translation: CASSSTRALNEKLFF.

The chain joins TRBV4-2 to TRBJ2-1; 8 nucleotides align to TRBD2. After removal of 0 bases from V and 15 bases from J, the junction contained 13 bases not matched to a gene. This CDR3 is 15 amino acids long. CDR1 and CDR2 from the germline V gene are LGHNA and YNFKEQ. The CDR3 is CASSQESTSELKVFF. In DNA form, the CDR3 reads TGTGCCAGCAGCCAAGAATCGACTAGCGAGTTGAAGGTGTTCTTC.

The CDR3 coding sequence is TGTGCCAGCAGCGTAGGGGCCAGTCCCTACGAGCAGTACTTC. Translated: CASSVGASPYEQYF. The J gene is TRBJ2-7, the V gene TRBV9, with D unresolved. V was trimmed by 0 bases and J by 2 bases, leaving 9 bases between them. The germline V gene encodes CDR1 SGDLS and CDR2 YYNGEE. The CDR3 has 14 residues.

This clone was observed once. The chain employs TRBV9 and TRBJ1-3; D may be TRBD1 (5 bases). CDR3 size: 17 residues. CDR1 SGDLS and CDR2 YYNGEE come from the germline V gene. Trimming pared 3 bases from V and 0 bases from J, leaving 16 bases between. This chain's CDR3 is CASSGPVGVFSGNTIYF. The CDR3, as DNA: TGTGCCAGCAGCGGACCCGTGGGGGTGTTCTCTGGAAACACCATATATTTT.

This clone has more than one count but fewer than ten. The J gene is TRBJ1-1, the V gene TRBV5-1, with D unresolved. Deletions cut 3 bases from V and 1 base from J, with 7 bases between. In germline, CDR1 is SGHRS, CDR2 YFSETQ. The CDR3 covers 13 residues. The CDR3 DNA reads as TGCGCCAGCAGCTCGGACCCGAACACTGAAGCTTTCTTT. This sequence encodes CASSSDPNTEAFF.

This sequence joins TRBV30 and TRBJ1-5, with D hard to call. The CDR3 totals 13 residues. Germline V CDR1 and CDR2: GTSNPN, SVGIG (reference sequence). V dropped 0 bases and J dropped 6 bases, with 9 bases sitting between them. CDR3 region: CAWSVGIAQPQHF. DNA for the CDR3: TGTGCCTGGAGTGTTGGGATTGCTCAGCCCCAGCATTTT.

The chain carries TRBV5-1 and TRBJ2-2; no clear D. The germline V gene encodes CDR1 SGHRS and CDR2 YFSETQ. The ends were cut back, 0 bases at V and 0 bases at J, with 6 bases in the middle. CDR3 length equals 15 residues. CDR3 nucleotides: TGCGCCAGCAGCTTGGGGCAGCCGAACACCGGGGAGCTGTTTTTT. As protein: CASSLGQPNTGELFF.

The chain is built from TRBV9 and TRBJ2-1, with D perhaps matching TRBD1 (5 bases). The CDR3 consists of 17 residues. CDR1 is SGDLS and CDR2 is YYNGEE in the germline V gene. V gave up 0 bases and J gave up 0 bases, with 13 bases separating them. CDR3 nucleotides: TGTGCCAGCAGCGTAGTCCCAGGACAAATCTCCTACAATGAGCAGTTCTTC. This codes for CASSVVPGQISYNEQFF.

V usage is TRBV5-1 and J usage is TRBJ1-1, with 7 bases identical to TRBD1. V dropped 2 bases and J dropped 3; count of bases not matched to a gene: 4. The germline gives CDR1 SGHRS, CDR2 YFSETQ. The length of the CDR3 is 14 residues. The CDR3 coding sequence is TGCGCCAGCAGCTTCGGACAGGCGCACACTGAAGCTTTCTTT. Residues: CASSFGQAHTEAFF. Full variable domain (outside the CDR3, taken from reference TRBV5-1 and TRBJ1-1): KAGVTQTPRYLIKTRGQQVTLSCSPISGHRSVSWYQQTPGQGLQFLFEYFSETQRNKGNFPGRFSGRQFSNSRSEMNVSTLELGDSALYLCASSFGQAHTEAFFGQGTRLTVV.

DNA for the CDR3: TGCGCCAGCAGCCAAGACCACCAGCGGGGCTCCTACGAGCAGTACTTC. Protein sequence: CASSQDHQRGSYEQYF. The V call is TRBV4-3, the J call TRBJ2-7; 7 nucleotides line up with TRBD2. This CDR3 has 16 amino acids. After removal of 0 bases from V and 0 bases from J, the junction contained 5 bases not matched to a gene. CDR1 is LGHNA and CDR2 is YSLEER in the germline V gene.

This chain joins TRBV5-4 and TRBJ1-5; possible D gene TRBD1, 6 bases. Germline V CDR1 and CDR2: SGHNT, YYREEE (reference sequence). The CDR3 contains 13 residues. V was trimmed by 1 base and J by 6 bases, leaving 8 bases between them. The CDR3 reads CASSLNRAQPQHF. The CDR3 DNA sequence: TGTGCCAGCAGCTTGAACAGGGCTCAGCCCCAGCATTTT.

The J gene is TRBJ1-2, the V gene TRBV2; 8 positions agree with TRBD1. After removal of 7 bases from V and 8 bases from J, the junction contained 15 bases not matched to a gene. CDR1 is SNHLY and CDR2 is FYNNEI in the germline V gene. The CDR3 is 15 residues long. As DNA, the CDR3 is TGTGCCAGCACCAAACACCCAGGGGGCTCGGGAGGCTACACCTTC. This translates into CASTKHPGGSGGYTF.

This chain links TRBV2 with TRBJ2-1, with D unresolved. This CDR3 has 11 amino acids. Trimming pared 8 bases from V and 6 bases from J, leaving 8 bases between. Germline values: CDR1 SNHLY, CDR2 FYNNEI. The DNA for the CDR3 is TGTGCCAGCGCCTTACTCAATGAGCAGTTCTTC. Protein sequence: CASALLNEQFF.

This clone was observed once. The chain joins TRBV2 to TRBJ1-4; TRBD1 might be the D (5 bases). CDR3 length equals 15 residues. Trimming left V 4 bases short and J 2 bases short, with 11 bases between. Germline CDR1 SNHLY, CDR2 FYNNEI. CDR3 region: CASSGTQATNEKLFF. Written as DNA, the CDR3 is TGTGCCAGCAGTGGCACACAGGCCACTAATGAAAAACTGTTTTTT.

The chain is built from TRBV30 and TRBJ2-7; 10 bases agree with TRBD2. CDR3 length equals 14 residues. Germline CDR1 reads GTSNPN; CDR2 reads SVGIG (reference sequence). V lost 2 bases, J lost 7 bases, and 8 bases stayed unmatched. Written as DNA, the CDR3 is TGTGCCTGGAGTAGGGGTAGCGGGAGGTGGGAGCAGTACTTC. Translating it yields CAWSRGSGRWEQYF.

The chain uses TRBV29-1 and TRBJ2-5; maybe TRBD1 (7 bases). Germline-derived CDR1 and CDR2 are SQVTM and ANQGSEA. The CDR3 has 13 amino acids. Trimming cost V 8 bases and J 1 base, with 14 bases left between them. CDR3 sequence: CSIRQGLQETQYF. The CDR3 nucleotides are TGCAGCATTAGACAGGGACTCCAAGAGACCCAGTACTTC. The whole variable domain, remainder taken from reference TRBV29-1 and TRBJ2-5, is SAVISQKPSRDICQRGTSLTIQCQVDSQVTMMFWYRQQPGQSLTLIATANQGSEATYESGFVIDKFPISRPNLTFSTLTVSNMSPEDSSIYLCSIRQGLQETQYFGPGTRLLVL.

The chain carries TRBV5-4 and TRBJ2-5, with D unclear. The CDR3 loop spans 12 amino acids. V lost 3 bases, J lost 4 bases, and 7 bases lay in between. CDR1 and CDR2 from the germline V gene are SGHNT and YYREEE (reference sequence). The CDR3 nucleotides read TGTGCCAGCAGCTACCCTGGAGAGACCCAGTACTTC. As protein: CASSYPGETQYF.

The V gene is TRBV28, the J gene TRBJ2-2; D remains unclear. Trimming removed 6 bases at V and 0 bases at J, with 11 bases between. Germline CDR1 is MDHEN and CDR2 is SYDVKM. This CDR3 is 15 amino acids long. CDR3 amino acids: CASSPAGSNTGELFF. The DNA for the CDR3 is TGTGCCAGCAGCCCCGCTGGATCGAACACCGGGGAGCTGTTTTTT.

The rearrangement joins TRBV7-3 to TRBJ2-5; tentatively, D is TRBD1 (6 bases). The ends were cut back, 3 bases at V and 7 bases at J, with 15 bases in the middle. This CDR3 spans 14 amino acids. Germline assignment: CDR1 SGHTA and CDR2 FQGTGA. The CDR3 sequence is CASSLGARDGTQYF. CDR3 DNA: TGTGCCAGCAGCTTGGGGGCCCGGGACGGGACCCAGTACTTC.